This paragraph reports one T cell receptor (beta chain). These data originate in a study of T cell changes during pregnancy in multiple sclerosis. This table comes from immunoSEQ multiplex PCR, and its TCRdb copy is limited to in-frame clones, with some not included. The table includes roughly 40,000 clones, over 80% detected once. Germline CDR1 and CDR2: MNHNY and SVGAGI (reference sequence). The CDR3 sequence is 13 residues long. This rearrangement joins TRBV6-6 to TRBJ2-5; 9 bases align to TRBD1. The J call may be faulty, since TRBJ2-7 better matches the DNA end. The clonotype originates from a female donor with multiple sclerosis, enrolled in a pregnancy study. Sequences were derived from CD4+ T cells from peripheral blood mononuclear cells, sampled before pregnancy. This CDR3 is CASLPGQGYEQYF. CDR3 DNA: TGTGCCAGCCTCCCGGGACAGGGTTACGAGCAGTACTTC.